These 15 T cell receptor beta chains share one sample of origin, sequenced in a study of technical replicates of blood from a handful of donors. The repertoire was sequenced with immunoSEQ multiplex PCR; TCRdb's copy has only in-frame clones and lacks some. The sample lists about 88,000 clones, about 94% occurring once. Sample: T cells isolated from PBMCs. The receptors originated from a human donor in good health.

V is TRBV14 and J is TRBJ2-2; no clear D gene. Per germline, CDR1 SGHDN and CDR2 FVKESK. The CDR3 contains 13 residues. Trimming took off 1 base at V and 6 bases at J, with 6 bases between the two ends. CDR3 residues: CASSQVRAGELFF. CDR3 coding DNA: TGTGCCAGCAGCCAAGTGAGAGCCGGGGAGCTGTTTTTT.

This clone was detected only a few times. The CDR3 coding sequence is TGTGCCAGCAGCGTAACGGGACAGGGTAACTATGGCTACACCTTC. It specifies CASSVTGQGNYGYTF. The V call is TRBV9, the J call TRBJ1-2; 9 nucleotides line up with TRBD1. The CDR3 runs 15 residues. After removal of 1 base from V and 1 base from J, the junction contained 2 bases not matched to a gene. Germline CDR1 reads SGDLS; CDR2 reads YYNGEE.

The gene calls are TRBV5-4 and TRBJ2-3; TRBD2 matches at 8 bases. CDR1 is SGHNT and CDR2 is YYREEE in the germline V gene (reference sequence). V lost 2 bases and J lost 5; bases outside the gene matches: 1. This CDR3 has 13 amino acids. CDR3 protein: CASSLAGEDTQYF. The CDR3 nucleotides are TGTGCCAGCAGCTTAGCGGGAGAAGATACGCAGTATTTT.

The chain carries TRBV5-4 and TRBJ2-7; the D gene is possibly TRBD1 (5 bases). CDR1 is SGHNT and CDR2 is YYREEE in the germline V gene (reference sequence). Trimming left V 4 bases short and J 3 bases short, with 14 bases between. This CDR3 comprises 14 residues. The CDR3 reads CASSRQLSNYEQYF. The CDR3 DNA is TGTGCCAGCAGCCGACAGCTTTCGAACTACGAGCAGTACTTC.

The V and J genes are TRBV4-1 and TRBJ2-1; 12 nucleotides line up with TRBD2. Germline assignment: CDR1 MGHRA and CDR2 YSYEKL. This CDR3 contains 16 residues. V lost 0 bases and J lost 10; bases outside the gene matches: 7. The CDR3 DNA reads as TGCGCCAGCAGCCAAGAAGGAACTAGCGGGGGGTGGGAGCAGTTCTTC. The encoded protein is CASSQEGTSGGWEQFF.

V and J are TRBV27 and TRBJ2-4; a weak D match, TRBD1 (5 bases). This CDR3 has 15 amino acids. Trimming stripped 3 bases from V and 0 bases from J, with 9 bases between. Germline CDR1 is MNHEY and CDR2 is SMNVEV (reference sequence). DNA of the CDR3: TGTGCCAGCAGTTTTCAGGGAATAGCCAAAAACATTCAGTACTTC. It specifies CASSFQGIAKNIQYF.

The chain joins TRBV28 to TRBJ1-5; possibly TRBD1 for D (6 bases). The V gene lost 5 bases and the J gene lost 3 bases, with 17 bases spanning the gap. Germline V lookup: CDR1 MDHEN, CDR2 SYDVKM. This CDR3 is 16 amino acids long. The CDR3 loop reads CASSAPGGGLNQPQHF. DNA for the CDR3: TGTGCCAGCAGTGCCCCCGGGGGGGGGCTCAATCAGCCCCAGCATTTT. The variable domain in full, with the rest retrieved from reference TRBV28 and TRBJ1-5, is DVKVTQSSRYLVKRTGEKVFLECVQDMDHENMFWYRQDPGLGLRLIYFSYDVKMKEKGDIPEGYSVSREKKERFSLILESASTNQTSMYLCASSAPGGGLNQPQHFGDGTRLSIL.

The rearrangement links TRBV11-2 to TRBJ2-7, with D possibly being TRBD1 (6 bases). The germline CDR1 and CDR2 sequences are SGHAT and FQNNGV. V was shortened by 6 bases and J by 2 bases, with 14 bases between the two germline ends. CDR3 size: 14 residues. The CDR3 DNA sequence: TGTGCCAGCAGAATCCCAGGGGCAACCTACGAGCAGTACTTC. Protein product: CASRIPGATYEQYF.

The V and J genes are TRBV4-1 and TRBJ1-6; D may be TRBD1 (6 bases). V lost 0 bases to trimming and J lost 10 bases, with 16 bases between them. Germline V gives CDR1 MGHRA, CDR2 YSYEKL. The CDR3 loop spans 16 amino acids. CDR3 coding DNA: TGCGCCAGCAGCCAAGAGGGGGAACAGGGTATCTCACCCCTCCACTTT. This sequence encodes CASSQEGEQGISPLHF.

In DNA, the CDR3 is TGTGCCAGCAAAGATCAGGGGGCAACCTACGAGCAGTACTTC. It translates to CASKDQGATYEQYF. The J gene is TRBJ2-7, the V gene TRBV6-6; TRBD1 matches at 8 bases. CDR3 length: 14 amino acids. Trimming cost V 7 bases and J 2 bases; bases outside gene matches: 7. CDR1 and CDR2 from the germline V gene are MNHNY and SVGAGI (reference sequence).

This chain joins TRBV29-1 and TRBJ2-1; D possibly corresponds to TRBD2 (5 bases). CDR1 and CDR2 (germline): SQVTM, ANQGSEA. This CDR3 has 16 amino acids. Trimming left V 4 bases short and J 0 bases short, with 16 bases between. In DNA, the CDR3 is TGCAGCGTTGCTCAGTTTGCGGGCGACTCCTACAATGAGCAGTTCTTC. It is translated as CSVAQFAGDSYNEQFF.

The CDR3: CASSYGDSRYGQYF. The CDR3 coding sequence is TGTGCCAGCAGCTACGGGGACTCGCGCTACGGGCAGTACTTC. The V call is TRBV21-1, the J call TRBJ2-7; the table names TRBD2, a call not compared with the DNA. TRBV21-1 is classified as a pseudogene. This CDR3 is 14 amino acids long.

The rearrangement joins TRBV19 to TRBJ1-5, with TRBD1 matching 12 bases. Germline V gives CDR1 LNHDA, CDR2 SQIVND (reference sequence). The V segment lost 6 bases and the J segment 6 bases; nucleotides outside the gene matches: 6. The length of the CDR3 is 15 residues. CDR3 bases: TGTGCCAGTAGGCACCGGGACAGGGGGCCTCAGCCCCAGCATTTT. Amino acid sequence: CASRHRDRGPQPQHF.

The chain combines TRBV28 with TRBJ1-2; perhaps TRBD1 as D (6 bases). The germline gives CDR1 MDHEN, CDR2 SYDVKM. V lost 0 bases and J 6 bases, leaving 11 bases between the germline ends. The CDR3 is made up of 14 amino acids. The DNA for the CDR3 is TGTGCCAGCAGTTTATGGCGGGGGCGACATGGCTACACCTTC. It codes for CASSLWRGRHGYTF.

The chain carries TRBV10-2 and TRBJ2-7, with 10 bases fitting TRBD1. Trimming removed 3 bases from V and 2 bases from J; junction bases left unmatched: 10. Germline CDR1 reads WSHSY; CDR2 reads SAAADI. The CDR3 covers 17 residues. CDR3 bases: TGCGCCAGCAGTGAAGGTTATCGGACAGGGGGGGCCTACGAGCAGTACTTC. Amino acids: CASSEGYRTGGAYEQYF.